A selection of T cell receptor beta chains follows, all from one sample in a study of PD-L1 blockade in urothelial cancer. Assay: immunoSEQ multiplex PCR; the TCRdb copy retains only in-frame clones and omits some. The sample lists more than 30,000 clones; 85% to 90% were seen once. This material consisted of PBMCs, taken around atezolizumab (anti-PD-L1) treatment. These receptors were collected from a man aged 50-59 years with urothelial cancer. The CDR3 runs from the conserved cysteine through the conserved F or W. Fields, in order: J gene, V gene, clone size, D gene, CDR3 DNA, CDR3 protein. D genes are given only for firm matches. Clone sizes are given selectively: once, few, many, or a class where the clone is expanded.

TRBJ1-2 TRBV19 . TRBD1 TGTGCCAGTAGTATCCTCACTGACCACAGGGGGCGCAACTATGGCTACACCTTC CASSILTDHRGRNYGYTF
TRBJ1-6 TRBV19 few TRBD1 TGTGCCAGTAGTTCACCGACAGGGTGGGATTCACCCCTCCACTTT CASSSPTGWDSPLHF
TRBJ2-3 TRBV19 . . TGTGCCAGTACAAGCAGGGACTCGAGCACAGATACGCAGTATTTT CASTSRDSSTDTQYF
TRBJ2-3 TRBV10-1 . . TGCGCCAGCAGTAAGCCCAGCACAGATACGCAGTATTTT CASSKPSTDTQYF
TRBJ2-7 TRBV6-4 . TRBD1 TGTGCCAGCAGTCCCTACGCAGGGGGCAACTACGAGCAGTACTTC CASSPYAGGNYEQYF
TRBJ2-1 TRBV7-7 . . TGTGCTAGCAGCTTAGATGGCAATTCTGCTGAGCAGTTCTTC CASSLDGNSAEQFF
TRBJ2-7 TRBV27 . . TGTGCCAGCAGTTTCCGGGGAGCCCCAACCTACGAGCAGTACTTC CASSFRGAPTYEQYF
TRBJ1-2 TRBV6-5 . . TGTGCCAGCAGTTACACCAGAGGACAGACTAACTATGGCTACACCTTC CASSYTRGQTNYGYTF
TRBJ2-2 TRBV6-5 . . TGTGCCAGCAGTTACACGGGAGTCACCGGGGAGCTGTTTTTT CASSYTGVTGELFF
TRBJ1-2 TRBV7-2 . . TGTGCCAGCAGCTACCGACAGGCGGTGAATGGCTACACCTTC CASSYRQAVNGYTF
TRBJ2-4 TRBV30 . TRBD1 TGTGCCTGGACCCGTAGGACAGGGGCCCAAAACATTCAGTACTTC CAWTRRTGAQNIQYF
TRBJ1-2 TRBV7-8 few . TGTGCCAGCAGCTTAGAGGCTCGGGGATATGGCTACACCTTC CASSLEARGYGYTF
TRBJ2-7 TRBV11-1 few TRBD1 TGTGCCAGCAGCTTAGGCGGACAGGGCCTCGTCCCCTACGAGCAGTACTTC CASSLGGQGLVPYEQYF
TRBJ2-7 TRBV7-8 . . TGTGCCAGCAGCCTAGCATGGGGGCCAGCCTACGAGCAGTACTTC CASSLAWGPAYEQYF
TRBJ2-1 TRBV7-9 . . TGTGCCAGCAGCATCTCCGGGACTGTCCGTGAGCAGTTCTTC CASSISGTVREQFF
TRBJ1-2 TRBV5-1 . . TGCGCCAGCAGCTTGACCCGAGGCACCTATGGCTACACCTTC CASSLTRGTYGYTF
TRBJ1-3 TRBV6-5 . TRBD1 TGTGCCAGCAGGGGACAGGGAAACACCATATATTTT CASRGQGNTIYF
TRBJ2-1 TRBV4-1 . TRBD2 TGCGCCAGCTGGAGGGACTACCCCTCTAGGAATGAGCAGTTCTTC CASWRDYPSRNEQFF
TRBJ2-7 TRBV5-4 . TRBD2 TGTGCCAGCAGCGATCGACGAGCGGGGTATTACGAGCAGTACTTC CASSDRRAGYYEQYF
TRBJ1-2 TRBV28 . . TGTGCCAGCAGTTTATGGGGTGGGGGGGGCTATGGCTACACCTTC CASSLWGGGGYGYTF
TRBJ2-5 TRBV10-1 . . TGCGCCAGCAGTGAGTCAGGAGGGGCCGAGGGAGAGACCCAGTACTTC CASSESGGAEGETQYF
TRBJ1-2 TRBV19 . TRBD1 TGTGCCAGTAGCGAGCAGGGACAGGGTTACTATGGCTACACCTTC CASSEQGQGYYGYTF
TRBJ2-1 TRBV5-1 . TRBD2 TGCGCCAGCAGCTTGAGACTAGCGGGAGGGCATGAGCAGTTCTTC CASSLRLAGGHEQFF
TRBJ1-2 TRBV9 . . TGTGCCAGCAGCGGCTCGGACATAAACTATGGCTACACCTTC CASSGSDINYGYTF
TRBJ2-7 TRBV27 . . TGTGCCAGCAGTTATTCCAGGGTCAACTACGAGCAGTACTTC CASSYSRVNYEQYF
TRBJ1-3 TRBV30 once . TGTGCCTGGATGTGGAGGGCCCCTGGAAACACCATATATTTT CAWMWRAPGNTIYF
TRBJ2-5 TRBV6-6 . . TGTGCCAGCAGTTACCGGGGGAAAGAGACCCAGTACTTC CASSYRGKETQYF
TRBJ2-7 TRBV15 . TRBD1 TGTGCCACCACTCAAACCGGGACAGGGGGCTTATACGAGCAGTACTTC CATTQTGTGGLYEQYF
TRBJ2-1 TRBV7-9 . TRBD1 TGTGCCAGCAGCCTGGACAGGGAGCTCTACAATGAGCAGTTCTTC CASSLDRELYNEQFF
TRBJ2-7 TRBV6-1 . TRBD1 TGTGCCAGCAGTGTTAGGGACAGAGCCTACGAGCAGTACTTC CASSVRDRAYEQYF
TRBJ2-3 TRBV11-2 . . TGTGCCAGCAGCTTAGATTCGGCAGGGACAACGCAGTATTTT CASSLDSAGTTQYF
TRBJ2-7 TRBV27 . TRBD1 TGTGCCAGCAGGCAGGGGTCAATGGGGACAGGGGGCTACGAGCAGTACTTC CASRQGSMGTGGYEQYF
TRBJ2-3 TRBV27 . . TGTGCCAGCAGTTTATGGAGCCCTAAAGCTACAGATACGCAGTATTTT CASSLWSPKATDTQYF
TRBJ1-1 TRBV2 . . TGTGCCAGCAGCGTGACAGGGAACACTGAAGCTTTCTTT CASSVTGNTEAFF
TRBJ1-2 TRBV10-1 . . TGCGCCAGCAGTGAAGATTCCTATTCGGGCTACACCTTC CASSEDSYSGYTF
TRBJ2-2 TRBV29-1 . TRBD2 TGCAGCGTCGCCAGGACTAGCGGGGGGTTGGGCACCGGGGAGCTGTTTTTT CSVARTSGGLGTGELFF
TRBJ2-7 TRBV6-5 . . TGTGCCAGCAGAGATGTAGACAGGATCGGCGAGCAGTACTTC CASRDVDRIGEQYF
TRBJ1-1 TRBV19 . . TGTGCCAGTAGTCCCGAGAGGAACACTGAAGCTTTCTTT CASSPERNTEAFF
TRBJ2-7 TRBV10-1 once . TGCGCCAGCAGTGCGGACGGGGGATCCTACGAGCAGTACTTC CASSADGGSYEQYF
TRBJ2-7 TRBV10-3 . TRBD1 TGTGCCATCAGTGAGTCGACCCCGGGACAGGCCTACGAGCAGTACTTC CAISESTPGQAYEQYF
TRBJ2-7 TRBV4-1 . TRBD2 TGCGCCAGCAGCCAAGATGTGAATCGGGCGGGAGGCGAGCAGTACTTC CASSQDVNRAGGEQYF
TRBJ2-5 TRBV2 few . TGTGCCAGCAGTTGGGACATTATCATAGAGACCCAGTACTTC CASSWDIIIETQYF
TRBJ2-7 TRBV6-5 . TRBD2 TGTGCCAGCAGACCCGGACTAGCGGGAGTATACGAGCAGTACTTC CASRPGLAGVYEQYF
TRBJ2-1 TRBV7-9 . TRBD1 TGTGCCAGCAGCAGACAGGGGAGTTCCTACAATGAGCAGTTCTTC CASSRQGSSYNEQFF
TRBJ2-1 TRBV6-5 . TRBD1 TGTGCCAGCGGACGGGACAGGTCCTACAATGAGCAGTTCTTC CASGRDRSYNEQFF
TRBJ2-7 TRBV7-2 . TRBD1 TGTGCCAGCAGCTCACGACAGGGAAACGAGCAGTACTTC CASSSRQGNEQYF
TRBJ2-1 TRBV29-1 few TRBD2 TGCAGCGTTGCCGGGACTAGCGTTTACAATGAGCAGTTCTTC CSVAGTSVYNEQFF
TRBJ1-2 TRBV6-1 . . TGTGCCAGCAGTTCCCGCGAGGACAGCTATGGAGGCTACACCTTC CASSSREDSYGGYTF
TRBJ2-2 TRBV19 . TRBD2 TGTGCCAGTAGTATGAGTCTAGCGGGAGTTGGCGGGGAGCTGTTTTTT CASSMSLAGVGGELFF
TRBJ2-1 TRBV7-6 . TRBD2 TGTGCCAGCAGCCCCAAGCCGGGAGCGGGAGTGCGCGAGCAGTTCTTC CASSPKPGAGVREQFF
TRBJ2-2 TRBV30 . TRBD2 TGTGCCTGGAGCCCATGGGACTATCCCGGGGAGCTGTTTTTT CAWSPWDYPGELFF
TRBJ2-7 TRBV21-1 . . TGTGCCAGCAGCTCCATCATCGGGGGTATTAGCTCCTACGAGCAGTACTTC CASSSIIGGISSYEQYF
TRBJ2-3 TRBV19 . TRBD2 TGTGCCAGTAGTACGGGGGGTCCAGATACGCAGTATTTT CASSTGGPDTQYF
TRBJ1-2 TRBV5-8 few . TGTGCCAGCAGCTTGTTGTTATCTCACTATGGCTACACCTTC CASSLLLSHYGYTF
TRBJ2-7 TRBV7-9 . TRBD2 TGTGCCAGCAGCATTGGGACTAGCCTCTCCTACGAGCAGTACTTC CASSIGTSLSYEQYF